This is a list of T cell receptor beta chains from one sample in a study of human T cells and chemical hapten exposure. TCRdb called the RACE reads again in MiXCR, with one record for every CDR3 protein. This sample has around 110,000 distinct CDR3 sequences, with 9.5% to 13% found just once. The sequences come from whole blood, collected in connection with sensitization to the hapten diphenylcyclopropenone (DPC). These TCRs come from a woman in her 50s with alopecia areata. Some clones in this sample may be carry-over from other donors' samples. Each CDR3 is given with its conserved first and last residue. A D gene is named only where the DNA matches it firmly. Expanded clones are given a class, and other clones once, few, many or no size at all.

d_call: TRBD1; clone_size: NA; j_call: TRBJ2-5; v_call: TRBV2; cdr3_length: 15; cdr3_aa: CASSEAGTGKETQYF; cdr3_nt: TGTGCCAGCAGTGAAGCCGGGACAGGGAAAGAGACCCAGTACTTC
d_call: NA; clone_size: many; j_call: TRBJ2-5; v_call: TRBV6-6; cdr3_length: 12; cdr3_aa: CASSSQRETQYF; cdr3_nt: TGTGCCAGCAGTTCTCAGAGAGAGACCCAGTACTTC
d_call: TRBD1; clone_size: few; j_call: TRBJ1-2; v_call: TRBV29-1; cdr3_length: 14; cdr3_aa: CSVVTGTGNNGYTF; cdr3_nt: TGCAGCGTTGTAACCGGGACAGGGAATAATGGCTACACCTTC
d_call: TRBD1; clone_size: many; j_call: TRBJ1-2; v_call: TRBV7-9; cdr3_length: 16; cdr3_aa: CASSLPGTGGEGGYTF; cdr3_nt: TGTGCCAGCAGCTTACCCGGGACAGGGGGCGAAGGAGGCTACACCTTC
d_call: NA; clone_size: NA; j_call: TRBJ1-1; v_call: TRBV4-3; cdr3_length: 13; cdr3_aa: CASSQDRDTEAFF; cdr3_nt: TGCGCCAGCAGCCAAGACAGGGACACTGAAGCTTTCTTT
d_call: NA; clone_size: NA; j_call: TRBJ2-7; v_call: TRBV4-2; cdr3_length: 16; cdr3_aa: CASSQDKASATYEQYF; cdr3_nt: TGTGCCAGCAGCCAAGATAAGGCTAGCGCAACCTACGAGCAGTACTTC
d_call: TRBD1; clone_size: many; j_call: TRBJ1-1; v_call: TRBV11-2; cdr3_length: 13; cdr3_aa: CASSLVQGAEAFF; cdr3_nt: TGTGCCAGCAGCTTAGTCCAGGGGGCGGAAGCTTTCTTT
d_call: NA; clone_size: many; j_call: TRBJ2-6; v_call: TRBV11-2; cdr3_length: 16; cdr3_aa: CASSSVGEGGANVLTF; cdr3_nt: TGTGCCAGCAGCTCGGTAGGGGAAGGTGGGGCCAACGTCCTGACTTTC
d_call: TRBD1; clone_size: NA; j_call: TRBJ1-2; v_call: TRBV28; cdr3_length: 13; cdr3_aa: CASSEQGSSGYTF; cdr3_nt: TGTGCCAGCAGTGAACAGGGGAGTAGTGGCTACACCTTC
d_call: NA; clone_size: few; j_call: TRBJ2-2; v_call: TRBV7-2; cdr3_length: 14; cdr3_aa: CASSLEYRTGELFF; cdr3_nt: TGTGCCAGCAGCTTAGAGTACAGGACCGGGGAGCTGTTTTTT
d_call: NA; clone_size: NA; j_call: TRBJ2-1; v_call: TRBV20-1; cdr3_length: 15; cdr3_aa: CSAPAQPQEGNEQFF; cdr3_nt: TGCAGTGCCCCCGCGCAACCTCAAGAGGGCAATGAGCAGTTCTTC
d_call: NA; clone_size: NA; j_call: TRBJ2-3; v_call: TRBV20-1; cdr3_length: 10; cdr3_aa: CSASRGTQYF; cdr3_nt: TGCAGTGCTTCGAGGGGTACGCAGTATTTT
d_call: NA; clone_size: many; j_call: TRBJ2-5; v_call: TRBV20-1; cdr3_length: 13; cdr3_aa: CSAREWGGETQYF; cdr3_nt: TGCAGTGCTAGAGAGTGGGGAGGAGAGACCCAGTACTTC
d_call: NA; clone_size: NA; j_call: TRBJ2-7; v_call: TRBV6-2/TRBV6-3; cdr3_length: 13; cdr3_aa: CASTSGTSYEQYF; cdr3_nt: TGTGCCAGCACGTCAGGGACCTCCTACGAGCAGTACTTC
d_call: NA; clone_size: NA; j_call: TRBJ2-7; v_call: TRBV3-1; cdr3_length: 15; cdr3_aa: CASSQDLWGFYEQYF; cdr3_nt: TGTGCCAGCAGCCAAGATCTTTGGGGGTTCTACGAGCAGTACTTC
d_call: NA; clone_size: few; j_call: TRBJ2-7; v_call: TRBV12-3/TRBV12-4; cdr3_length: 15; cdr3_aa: CASSEGGLPMYEQYF; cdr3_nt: TGTGCCAGCAGCGAAGGGGGACTACCCATGTACGAGCAGTACTTC
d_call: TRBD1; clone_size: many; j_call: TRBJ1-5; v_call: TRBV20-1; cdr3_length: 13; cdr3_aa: CSAREGARQPQHF; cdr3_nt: TGCAGTGCAAGGGAGGGGGCGCGGCAGCCCCAGCATTTT
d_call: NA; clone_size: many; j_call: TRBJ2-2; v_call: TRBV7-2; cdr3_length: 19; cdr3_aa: CASSGRLGGGHANTGELFF; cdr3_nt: TGTGCCAGCAGCGGACGACTAGGCGGCGGGCACGCGAACACCGGGGAGCTGTTTTTT
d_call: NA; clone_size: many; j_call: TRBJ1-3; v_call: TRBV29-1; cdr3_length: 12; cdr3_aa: CSVERGGNTIYF; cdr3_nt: TGCAGCGTTGAAAGGGGTGGAAACACCATATATTTT